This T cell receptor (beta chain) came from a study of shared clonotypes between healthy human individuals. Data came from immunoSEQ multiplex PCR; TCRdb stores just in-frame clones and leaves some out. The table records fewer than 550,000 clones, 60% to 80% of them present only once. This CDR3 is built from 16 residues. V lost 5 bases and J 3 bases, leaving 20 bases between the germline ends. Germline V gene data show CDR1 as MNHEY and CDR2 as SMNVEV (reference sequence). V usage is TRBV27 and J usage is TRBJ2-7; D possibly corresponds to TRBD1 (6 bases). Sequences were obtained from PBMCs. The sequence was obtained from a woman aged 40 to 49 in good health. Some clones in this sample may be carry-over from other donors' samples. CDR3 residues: CASSLGTKPPFYEQYF. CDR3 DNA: TGTGCCAGCAGTCTAGGGACAAAGCCGCCGTTCTACGAGCAGTACTTC.